The sequence of this T cell receptor (beta chain) was determined in a study of blood T cell repertoires in COVID-19. This table comes from immunoSEQ multiplex PCR, and its TCRdb copy is limited to in-frame clones, with some not included. The sample holds some 180,000 clones, roughly 80% seen once. Germline lookup yields CDR1 SGHRS and CDR2 YFSETQ. The CDR3 runs to 14 residues. V lost 4 bases, J lost 5 bases, and 7 bases stayed unmatched. The TCR was taken from a middle-aged woman with COVID-19, enrolled during active disease. The sequenced sample consisted of peripheral blood. This chain joins TRBV5-1 and TRBJ2-5; 8 nucleotides agree with TRBD2. The CDR3 DNA reads as TGCGCCAGCAGCGCCGGGGGGGCACAGGAGACCCAGTACTTC. Its translation: CASSAGGAQETQYF.